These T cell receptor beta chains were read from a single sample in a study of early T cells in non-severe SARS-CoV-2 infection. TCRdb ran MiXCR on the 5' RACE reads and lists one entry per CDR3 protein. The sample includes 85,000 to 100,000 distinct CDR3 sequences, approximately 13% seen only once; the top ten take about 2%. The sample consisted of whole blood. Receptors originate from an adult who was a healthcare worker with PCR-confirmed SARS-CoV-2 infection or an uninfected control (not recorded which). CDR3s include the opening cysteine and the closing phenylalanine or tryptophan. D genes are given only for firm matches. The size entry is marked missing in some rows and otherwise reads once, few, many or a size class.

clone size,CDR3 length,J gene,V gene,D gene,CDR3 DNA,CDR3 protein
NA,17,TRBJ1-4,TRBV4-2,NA,TGTGCCAGCAGCCAAGATCCCTCAGGAGTGTCTAATGAAAAACTGTTTTTT,CASSQDPSGVSNEKLFF
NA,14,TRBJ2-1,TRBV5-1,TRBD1,TGCGCCAGCAGCTTCGGGACAGGGAAAGGTGAGCAGTTCTTC,CASSFGTGKGEQFF
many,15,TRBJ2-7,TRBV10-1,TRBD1,TGCGCCAGCAGTGAGTCGGGAGTAGGGGGCGCCGAGCAGTACTTC,CASSESGVGGAEQYF
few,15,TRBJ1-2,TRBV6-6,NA,TGTGCCAGCAGTACATACGGGGAGGACGGCTATGGCTACACCTTC,CASSTYGEDGYGYTF
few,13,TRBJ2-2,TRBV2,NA,TGTGCCAGCGGCCCCCTCAGGAACGGGGAGCTGTTTTTT,CASGPLRNGELFF
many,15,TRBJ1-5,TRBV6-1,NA,TGTGCCAGCAGTGATCTAAGAGGGTCGAATCAGCCCCAGCATTTT,CASSDLRGSNQPQHF
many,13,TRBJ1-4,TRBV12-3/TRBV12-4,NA,TGTGCCAGCAGTGAATTACAGGGATACATACTGTTTTTT,CASSELQGYILFF
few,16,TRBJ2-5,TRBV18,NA,TGTGCCAGCTCACCACTTCGCGGGGAGTACCAAGAGACCCAGTACTTC,CASSPLRGEYQETQYF
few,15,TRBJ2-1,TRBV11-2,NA,TGTGCCAGCAGCTTAGGGGCAGGGGGACTCAATGAGCAGTTCTTC,CASSLGAGGLNEQFF
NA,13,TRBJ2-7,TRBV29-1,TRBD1,TGCAGCGCTAAACAGGGGGCGAGAAACGAGCAGTACTTC,CSAKQGARNEQYF
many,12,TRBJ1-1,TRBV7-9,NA,TGTGCCAGCAGCCTAGGACAGTTGGAAGCTTTCTTT,CASSLGQLEAFF
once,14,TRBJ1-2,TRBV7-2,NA,TGTGCCAGCAGCTTAGCCGCGTCCCACTATGGCTACACCTTC,CASSLAASHYGYTF
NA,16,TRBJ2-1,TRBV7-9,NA,TGTGCCAGCAGCAGGCTCCAGCTAGAGATTTACAATGAGCAGTTCTTC,CASSRLQLEIYNEQFF
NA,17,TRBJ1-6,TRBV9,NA,TGTGCCAGCAGCGTAGAGGGCAGGAGCTCCTATAATTCACCCCTCCACTTT,CASSVEGRSSYNSPLHF
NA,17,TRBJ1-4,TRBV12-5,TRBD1,TGTGCTAGTGGTTTGGAGGGACAGGGTGTGACTAATGAAAAACTGTTTTTT,CASGLEGQGVTNEKLFF
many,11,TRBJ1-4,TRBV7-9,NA,TGTGCCGGCAGTACTAATGAAAAACTGTTTTTT,CAGSTNEKLFF
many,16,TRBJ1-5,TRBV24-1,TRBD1,TGTGCCACCAGTGATAACAGGGGGCCTAGCAATCAGCCCCAGCATTTT,CATSDNRGPSNQPQHF
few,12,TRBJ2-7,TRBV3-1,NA,TGTGCCAGCACCCTGGGGGAGAACGAGCAGTACTTC,CASTLGENEQYF
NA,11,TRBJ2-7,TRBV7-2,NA,TGTGCCAGCAGCTTGCACTACGAGCAGTACTTC,CASSLHYEQYF
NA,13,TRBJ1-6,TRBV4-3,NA,TGCGCCAGCAGCCAAGAGGGGAATTCACCCCTCCACTTT,CASSQEGNSPLHF
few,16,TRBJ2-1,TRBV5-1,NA,TGCGCCAGCATCCCGACGGGGGAGCGCTGGAACAATGAGCAGTTCTTC,CASIPTGERWNNEQFF
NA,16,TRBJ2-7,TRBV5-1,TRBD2,TGCGCCAGCAGCTACACCGTTAGCGGGGCTCCCTACGAGCAGTACTTC,CASSYTVSGAPYEQYF
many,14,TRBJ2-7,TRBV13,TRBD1,TGTGCCAGCAGCTCGACTTACAGGGGTCCCGAGCAGTACTTC,CASSSTYRGPEQYF
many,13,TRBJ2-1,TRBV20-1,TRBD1,TGCAGTGCTCCTCGGACAGGGTTGAATGAGCAGTTCTTC,CSAPRTGLNEQFF
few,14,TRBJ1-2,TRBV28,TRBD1,TGTGCCAGCAGGCCAGGGGGCTGGGCCTATGGCTACACCTTC,CASRPGGWAYGYTF
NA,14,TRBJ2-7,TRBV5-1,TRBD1,TGCGCCAGCAGCCTACAGGGGGCTTGGGACGAGCAGTACTTC,CASSLQGAWDEQYF
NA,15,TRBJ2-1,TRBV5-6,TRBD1,TGTGCCAGCAGCTTGGAGGGACAGGGATTCGATGAGCAGTTCTTC,CASSLEGQGFDEQFF
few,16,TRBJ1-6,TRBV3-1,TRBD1,TGTGCCAGCAGCCAACGATCGGGACAGGGTTCCTCACCCCTCCACTTT,CASSQRSGQGSSPLHF
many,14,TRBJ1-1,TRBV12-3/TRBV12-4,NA,TGTGCCAGCAGTTTAGGAGGGGGGGACACTGAAGCTTTCTTT,CASSLGGGDTEAFF
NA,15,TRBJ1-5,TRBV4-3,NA,TGCGCCAGCAGCCAAGATTTGACAAGCAATCAGCCCCAGCATTTT,CASSQDLTSNQPQHF
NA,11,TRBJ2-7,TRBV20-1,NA,TGCAGTGCTCTAGAGGACTACGAGCAGTACTTC,CSALEDYEQYF
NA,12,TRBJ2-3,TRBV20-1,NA,TGCAGTGCCCGGTTAAGCCCAGATACGCAGTATTTT,CSARLSPDTQYF
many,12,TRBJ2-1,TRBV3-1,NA,TGTGCCAGCAGCCAAGGGAAGGAGGAGCAGTTCTTC,CASSQGKEEQFF
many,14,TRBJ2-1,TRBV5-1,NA,TGCGCCAGCAGCTTCTCGAGCTCCTACAATGAGCAGTTCTTC,CASSFSSSYNEQFF
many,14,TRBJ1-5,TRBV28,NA,TGTGCCAGCACGGGGGGGCGCGGAAAAGGGCCCCAGCATTTT,CASTGGRGKGPQHF
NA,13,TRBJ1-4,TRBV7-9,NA,TGTGCCAGCAGCTCGGTGGGGCTTGAAAAACTGTTTTTT,CASSSVGLEKLFF
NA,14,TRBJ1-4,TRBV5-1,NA,TGCGCCAGCAGCTTGGAACAGGGCGGCGAAAAACTGTTTTTT,CASSLEQGGEKLFF
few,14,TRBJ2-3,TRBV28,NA,TGTGCCAGCAGTTTCCTGGCGGGCACAGATACGCAGTATTTT,CASSFLAGTDTQYF
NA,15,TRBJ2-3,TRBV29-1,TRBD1,TGCAGCGGCAAGGGTCCGGGACAGCTCACAGATACGCAGTATTTT,CSGKGPGQLTDTQYF